Following are 6 T cell receptor beta chains from one sample sequenced in a study of blood T cell repertoires in COVID-19 (TCRdb year 2020). Libraries were constructed by the immunoSEQ multiplex PCR assay. TCRdb limited this immuneACCESS table to in-frame rearrangements with V and J called. A share of clones is missing; checked studies link under half to unresolved V genes, and the rest is unexplained. A total of approximately 170,000 clones appear in this sample, 83% of them only once. Clones ranked in the top ten supply roughly 1.9% of the sample. The sample comprised peripheral blood. The receptors come from a woman older than 75 with acute or convalescent COVID-19.

The rearrangement joins TRBV2 to TRBJ2-7; TRBD2 agrees at 7 bases. J lost 4 bases, V lost 8 bases, and 5 bases had no gene match. CDR3 length: 12 residues. The germline V gene encodes CDR1 SNHLY and CDR2 FYNNEI. The CDR3 is CASFGGGYEQYF. CDR3 in DNA: TGTGCCAGCTTCGGGGGAGGGTACGAGCAGTACTTC.

This sequence joins TRBV6-5 and TRBJ2-7, with D possibly being TRBD1 (6 bases). V was clipped by 6 bases and J by 2 bases, with 14 bases between them. The CDR3 sequence is 14 residues long. Germline V gene lookup returns CDR1 MNHEY and CDR2 SVGAGI. CDR3 nucleotides: TGTGCCAGCAGGACAGGTGTATTGACCTACGAGCAGTACTTC. Its protein is CASRTGVLTYEQYF.

This chain links TRBV9 with TRBJ1-4, with 7 bases identical to TRBD1. The germline CDR1 and CDR2 sequences are SGDLS and YYNGEE. J lost 1 base, V lost 2 bases, and 11 bases had no gene match. The CDR3 consists of 18 residues. For the CDR3, the DNA is TGTGCCAGCAGCGTGGCAGGGACAGCGCGCGGAACTAATGAAAAACTGTTTTTT. Translated, it gives CASSVAGTARGTNEKLFF.

J is TRBJ2-4 and V is TRBV9; D may be TRBD2 (5 bases). Trimming shortened V by 4 bases and J by 10 bases, and 12 bases separated the two germline ends. The CDR3 runs 12 residues. Germline V gene data show CDR1 as SGDLS and CDR2 as YYNGEE. This chain's CDR3 is CASSPRTGIQYF. In nucleotides, the CDR3 is TGTGCCAGCAGCCCCAGGACGGGAATTCAGTACTTC.

J is TRBJ1-4 and V is TRBV4-3, with TRBD1 matching over 10 bases. The germline CDR1 and CDR2 sequences are LGHNA and YSLEER. The V and J ends lost 1 base and 1 base, in that order; junction bases with no gene match: 0. The CDR3 covers 16 residues. The chain's CDR3 is CASSQGTGGTNEKLFF. In nucleotides, the CDR3 is TGCGCCAGCAGCCAAGGGACAGGGGGAACTAATGAAAAACTGTTTTTT.

The chain links TRBV5-5 to TRBJ2-7; the D gene is possibly TRBD2 (6 bases). CDR1 is SGHKS, CDR2 YYEKEE, per germline (reference sequence). The CDR3 length is 13 residues. V was pared by 4 bases and J by 4 bases, with 12 bases between. The CDR3 region has the DNA TGTGCCAGCAGCGGGGACTCACTTTACGAGCAGTACTTC. Amino acid sequence: CASSGDSLYEQYF. Full variable domain (outside the CDR3, taken from reference TRBV5-5 and TRBJ2-7): DAGVTQSPTHLIKTRGQQVTLRCSPISGHKSVSWYQQVLGQGPQFIFQYYEKEERGRGNFPDRFSARQFPNYSSELNVNALLLGDSALYLCASSGDSLYEQYFGPGTRLTVT.